These 17 T cell receptor beta chains were all obtained from the same sample, sequenced in a study of regulatory T cells in long-lasting Graves disease (dated by TCRdb to the early 2020s). The time point label here, explained by the study, means: newly diagnosed GD, antithyroid drugs for less than 3 months. RNA was extracted from PBMCs in TRIzol for both TCR sequencing and RNA sequencing. Library construction relied on multiplex PCR. TCRdb shows the sequencer as Illumina HiSeq 4000. iRepertoire HTBI primers and Arm-PCR amplification of CDR3 regions were used to construct TCR beta libraries. Through fastp at Q25 and MiXCR, TCRdb rebuilt clones from the public reads, retaining in-frame beta chains. For every CDR3 protein sequence, its rows merge into one entry that carries the most common genes and DNA. The sample records around 450,000 distinct CDR3 sequences, around 16% of which are singletons. The top ten clones comprise roughly 8% of the sample.

The same sample was also studied in work on T cells in Graves' hyperthyroidism and ophthalmopathy.

The source was peripheral blood mononuclear cells (PBMCs), collected at new diagnosis, from a patient treated with antithyroid drugs. These TCRs come from a woman aged 40 to 55 with Graves disease. Donor details come from another sample of the same person, matched by shared clones.

At least ten counts were recorded for this clonotype. The V call is TRBV12-3 or TRBV12-4, the J call TRBJ2-7, with 7 bases that match TRBD1. The CDR3 consists of 13 residues. V shed 4 bases, J shed 5 bases, and the junction held 5 bases outside the gene matches. The CDR3 spells CASSSGTVDEQYF. The CDR3 DNA sequence: TGTGCCAGCAGTTCCGGGACAGTGGACGAGCAGTACTTC.

This clonotype was observed at least ten times. The J gene is TRBJ2-1, the V gene TRBV11-2, with 15 positions matching TRBD2. Losses at the gene ends were 5 bases for V and 12 bases for J; bases not matched to a gene: 8. Looked up from germline, CDR1 is SGHAT and CDR2 is FQNNGV. The CDR3 totals 15 residues. In nucleotides, the CDR3 is TGTGCCAGCAGCGACGGCTCGGGACTAGCGGGAGGGCAGTTCTTC. Residues: CASSDGSGLAGGQFF.

This clonotype was recorded at least ten times. V is TRBV11-2 and J is TRBJ2-1; D ambiguous. V dropped 4 bases and J dropped 0 bases, with 13 bases sitting between them. CDR1 SGHAT and CDR2 FQNNGV come from the germline V gene. The CDR3 loop spans 16 amino acids. The CDR3 region is CASSSPTPSSYNEQFF. CDR3 DNA sequence: TGTGCCAGCAGCTCCCCGACCCCGAGCTCCTACAATGAGCAGTTCTTC. The full variable domain, with the rest looked up from reference TRBV11-2 and TRBJ2-1, is EAGVAQSPRYKIIEKRQSVAFWCNPISGHATLYWYQQILGQGPKLLIQFQNNGVVDDSQLPKDRFSAERLKGVDSTLKIQPAKLEDSAVYLCASSSPTPSSYNEQFFGPGTRLTVL.

This clonotype was seen repeatedly, ten times or more. V is TRBV20-1 and J is TRBJ2-7, with D perhaps given as TRBD1 or TRBD2 (5 bases each). The germline CDR1 and CDR2 sequences are DFQATT and SNEGSKA (reference sequence). V lost 2 bases and J lost 2, with 7 bases in between. This CDR3 is 12 amino acids long. This CDR3 reads CSARLGAYEQYF. The CDR3 DNA reads as TGCAGTGCTAGATTGGGGGCCTACGAGCAGTACTTC.

This clonotype has a count of ten or more. The chain employs TRBV11-3 and TRBJ2-1; the match to TRBD1 covers 7 bases. CDR3 size: 15 residues. With V trimmed by 3 bases and J by 1 base, 3 bases remained unmatched. CDR1 is SGHNT, CDR2 YENEEA, per germline. CDR3 sequence reads: CASSFRTGSYNEQFF. DNA of the CDR3: TGTGCCAGCAGCTTTAGGACAGGATCCTACAATGAGCAGTTCTTC.

This clonotype appeared many times. The chain recombines TRBV9 with TRBJ2-1; 8 nucleotides line up with TRBD1. Germline values: CDR1 SGDLS, CDR2 YYNGEE. After removal of 0 bases from V and 8 bases from J, the junction contained 4 bases not matched to a gene. The CDR3 has 14 residues. The CDR3 protein is CASSVAPGGYEQFF. For the CDR3, the DNA is TGTGCCAGCAGCGTAGCTCCAGGGGGCTATGAGCAGTTCTTC.

This clonotype has at least ten counts. The chain is built from TRBV10-3 and TRBJ2-7; 10 bases match TRBD1. Germline CDR1 and CDR2: ENHRY and SYGVKD. V gave up 4 bases and J gave up 5 bases; unmatched junction bases: 2. The CDR3 is 13 residues long. The CDR3 bases are TGTGCCATCAGTGGGACAGGGGGAAACGAGCAGTACTTC. Translating it yields CAISGTGGNEQYF.

The chain links TRBV20-1 to TRBJ1-2; TRBD1 aligns across 7 bases. CDR1 and CDR2 from the germline V gene are DFQATT and SNEGSKA (reference sequence). CDR3 length: 12 amino acids. Here the CDR3 reads CRTGQPNYGYTF. CDR3 DNA sequence: TGCAGGACGGGACAGCCTAACTATGGCTACACCTTC.

This clonotype was seen only a few times. Being one base from a much bigger clone, this may be a read error. The V call is TRBV12-3 or TRBV12-4, the J call TRBJ2-1, with 9 bases lining up with TRBD1. Trimming took 10 bases from V and 1 from J; bases not matched to a gene: 8. This CDR3 spans 15 amino acids. CDR3 residues: CANRAGTGSYNEQFF. DNA of the CDR3: TGTGCCAACAGGGCCGGGACAGGGTCCTACAATGAGCAGTTCTTC.

This clonotype was picked up many times. The V gene is TRBV27, the J gene TRBJ2-1; 9 bases align to TRBD1. Germline loops: CDR1 MNHEY, CDR2 SMNVEV (reference sequence). CDR3 length: 19 amino acids. Losses at the gene ends were 4 bases for V and 0 bases for J; bases not matched to a gene: 13. The CDR3 protein is CASSSRGTGSWSSYNEQFF. Here the CDR3 DNA reads TGTGCCAGCAGTTCAAGGGGGACAGGGTCCTGGAGCTCCTACAATGAGCAGTTCTTC.

The J gene is TRBJ1-4, the V gene TRBV27; 8 nucleotides line up with TRBD1. V was clipped by 6 bases and J by 5 bases; unmatched bases: 5. Germline values: CDR1 MNHEY, CDR2 SMNVEV (reference sequence). This CDR3 is built from 14 residues. The CDR3 DNA sequence: TGTGCCAGCAGCAACACAGGGGGGAATGAAAAACTGTTTTTT. Protein: CASSNTGGNEKLFF.

The J gene is TRBJ1-2, the V gene TRBV20-1; no clear D gene. The CDR3 is made up of 13 amino acids. In germline, CDR1 is DFQATT, CDR2 SNEGSKA (reference sequence). Trimming cost V 1 base and J 6 bases, with 12 bases left between them. Here the CDR3 DNA reads TGCAGTGCTAGAGGTGGGCAGCGGAATGGCTACACCTTC. Translation: CSARGGQRNGYTF.

The gene calls are TRBV4-2 and TRBJ2-3; a weak D match, TRBD2 (6 bases). CDR1 is LGHNA and CDR2 is YNFKEQ in the germline V gene. This CDR3 is 14 amino acids long. Trimming shortened V by 5 bases and J by 6 bases, and 15 bases separated the two germline ends. CDR3 sequence (DNA): TGTGCCAGCAGCAAAGCGGGTGGAGGTGATACGCAGTATTTT. It translates to CASSKAGGGDTQYF.

This clonotype appeared a few times. The chain is built from TRBV20-1 and TRBJ2-1; 11 bases line up with TRBD2. Germline V gene sequence: CDR1 DFQATT, CDR2 SNEGSKA (reference sequence). The length of the CDR3 is 13 residues. Trimming removed 4 bases from V and 9 bases from J; junction bases left unmatched: 5. The CDR3 DNA sequence: TGCAGTGCTACACTAGCGGGAGAGGGTGAGCAGTTCTTC. Translating gives CSATLAGEGEQFF.

The V gene is TRBV20-1, the J gene TRBJ2-7, with D unclear. CDR3 length: 13 amino acids. Germline CDR1 is DFQATT and CDR2 is SNEGSKA (reference sequence). The V and J ends lost 0 bases and 3 bases respectively, with 9 bases between them. CDR3 sequence: CSARETRNYEQYF. The CDR3 nucleotides read TGCAGTGCTAGAGAAACCCGAAACTACGAGCAGTACTTC.

This clonotype was observed many times. The gene calls are TRBV5-1 and TRBJ2-7, with TRBD1 as a possible D gene (6 bases). The CDR3 runs to 15 residues. Trimming left V 0 bases short and J 2 bases short, with 12 bases between. CDR1 is SGHRS and CDR2 is YFSETQ in the germline V gene. The CDR3 region is CASSLATGITYEQYF. CDR3 DNA: TGCGCCAGCAGCTTGGCTACAGGGATAACCTACGAGCAGTACTTC.

Ten or more counts support this clonotype. The rearrangement joins TRBV30 to TRBJ1-4, with a possible D match to TRBD1 (6 bases). Trimming pared 4 bases from V and 12 bases from J, leaving 21 bases between. The CDR3 spans 14 residues. Germline CDR1 GTSNPN, CDR2 SVGIG (reference sequence). The CDR3 nucleotides are TGTGCCTGGACTCACTCCAGGGGACCTAGGGAACTGTTTTTT. It codes for CAWTHSRGPRELFF.